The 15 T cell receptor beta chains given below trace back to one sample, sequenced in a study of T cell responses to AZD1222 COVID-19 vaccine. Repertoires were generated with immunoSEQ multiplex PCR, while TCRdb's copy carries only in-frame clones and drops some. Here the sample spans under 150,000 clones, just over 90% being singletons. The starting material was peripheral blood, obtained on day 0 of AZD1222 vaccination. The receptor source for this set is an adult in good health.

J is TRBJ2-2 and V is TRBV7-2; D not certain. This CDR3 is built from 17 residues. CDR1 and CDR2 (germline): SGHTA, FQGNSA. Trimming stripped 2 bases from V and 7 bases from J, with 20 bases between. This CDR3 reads CASSLNPAGKGDGELFF. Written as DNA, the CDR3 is TGTGCCAGCAGCTTAAATCCGGCAGGCAAGGGTGACGGGGAGCTGTTTTTT. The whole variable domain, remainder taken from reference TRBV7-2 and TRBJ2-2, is GAGVSQSPSNKVTEKGKDVELRCDPISGHTALYWYRQSLGQGLEFLIYFQGNSAPDKSGLPSDRFSAERTGGSVSTLTIQRTQQEDSAVYLCASSLNPAGKGDGELFFGEGSRLTVL.

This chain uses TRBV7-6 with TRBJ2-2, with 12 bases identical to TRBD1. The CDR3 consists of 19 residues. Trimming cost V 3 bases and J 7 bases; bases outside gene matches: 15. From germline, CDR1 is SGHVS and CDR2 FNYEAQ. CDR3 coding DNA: TGTGCCAGCAGCTTCTACCAACTTCCGGGACAGGGGGCCGACGGGGAGCTGTTTTTT. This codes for CASSFYQLPGQGADGELFF.

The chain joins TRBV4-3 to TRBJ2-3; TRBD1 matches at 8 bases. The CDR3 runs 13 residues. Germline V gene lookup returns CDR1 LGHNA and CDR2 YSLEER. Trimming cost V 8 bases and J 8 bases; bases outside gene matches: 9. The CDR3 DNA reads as TGCGCCAGCGGGGACAGGAATCCCCCTACGCAGTATTTT. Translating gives CASGDRNPPTQYF.

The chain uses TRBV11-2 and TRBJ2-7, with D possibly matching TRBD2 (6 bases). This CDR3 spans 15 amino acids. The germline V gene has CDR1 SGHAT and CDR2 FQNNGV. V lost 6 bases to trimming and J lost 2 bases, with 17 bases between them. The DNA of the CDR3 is TGTGCCAGCAGGGAACGGGGGTGGCAGACCTACGAGCAGTACTTC. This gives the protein CASRERGWQTYEQYF. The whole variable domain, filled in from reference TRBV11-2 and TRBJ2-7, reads EAGVAQSPRYKIIEKRQSVAFWCNPISGHATLYWYQQILGQGPKLLIQFQNNGVVDDSQLPKDRFSAERLKGVDSTLKIQPAKLEDSAVYLCASRERGWQTYEQYFGPGTRLTVT.

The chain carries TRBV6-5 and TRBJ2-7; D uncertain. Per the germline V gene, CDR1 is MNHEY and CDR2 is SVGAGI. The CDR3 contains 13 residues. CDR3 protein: CVSTPHLSYEQYF. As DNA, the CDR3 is TGTGTCTCTACGCCTCACTTATCCTACGAGCAGTACTTC.

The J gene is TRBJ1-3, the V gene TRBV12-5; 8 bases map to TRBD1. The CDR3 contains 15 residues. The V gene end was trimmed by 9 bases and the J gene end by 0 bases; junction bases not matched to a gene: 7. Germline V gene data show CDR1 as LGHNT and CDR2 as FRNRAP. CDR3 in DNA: TGTGCTAGCACGACAGGGGACCCCTCTGGAAACACCATATATTTT. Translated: CASTTGDPSGNTIYF.

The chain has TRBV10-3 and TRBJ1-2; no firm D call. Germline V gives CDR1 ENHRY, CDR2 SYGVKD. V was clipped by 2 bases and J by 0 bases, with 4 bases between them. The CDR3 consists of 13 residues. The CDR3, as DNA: TGTGCCATCAGTGAGGGACCTAACTATGGCTACACCTTC. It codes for CAISEGPNYGYTF.

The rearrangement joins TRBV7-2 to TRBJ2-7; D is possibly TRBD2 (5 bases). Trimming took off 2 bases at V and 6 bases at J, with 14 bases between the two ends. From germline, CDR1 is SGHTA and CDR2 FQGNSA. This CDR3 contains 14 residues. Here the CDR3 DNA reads TGTGCCAGCAGCTTACTAGCTTTTAACTCCGAGCAGTACTTC. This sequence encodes CASSLLAFNSEQYF.

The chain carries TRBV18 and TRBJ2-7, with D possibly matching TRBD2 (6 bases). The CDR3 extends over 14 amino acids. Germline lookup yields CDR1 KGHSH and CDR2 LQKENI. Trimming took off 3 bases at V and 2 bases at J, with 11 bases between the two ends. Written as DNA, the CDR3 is TGTGCCAGCTCACCCGCCGGGGGTCCCTACGAGCAGTACTTC. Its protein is CASSPAGGPYEQYF.

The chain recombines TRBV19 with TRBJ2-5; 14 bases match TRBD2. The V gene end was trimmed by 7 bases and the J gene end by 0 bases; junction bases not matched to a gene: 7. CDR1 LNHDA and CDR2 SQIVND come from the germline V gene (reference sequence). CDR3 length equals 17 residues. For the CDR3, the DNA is TGTGCCAGTACCAGGACTAGCGGGGGGCGAAACCAAGAGACCCAGTACTTC. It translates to CASTRTSGGRNQETQYF.

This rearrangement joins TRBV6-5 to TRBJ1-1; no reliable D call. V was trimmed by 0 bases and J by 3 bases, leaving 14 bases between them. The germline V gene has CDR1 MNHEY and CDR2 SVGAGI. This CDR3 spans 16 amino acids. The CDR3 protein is CASSYSTTLRDTEAFF. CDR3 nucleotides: TGTGCCAGCAGTTACTCAACGACTCTTCGGGACACTGAAGCTTTCTTT.

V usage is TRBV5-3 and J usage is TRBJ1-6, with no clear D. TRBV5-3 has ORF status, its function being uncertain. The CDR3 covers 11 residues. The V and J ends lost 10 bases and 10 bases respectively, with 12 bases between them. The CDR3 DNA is TGTGCCGTCGGCCTGCAATCACCCCTCCACTTT. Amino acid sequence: CAVGLQSPLHF.

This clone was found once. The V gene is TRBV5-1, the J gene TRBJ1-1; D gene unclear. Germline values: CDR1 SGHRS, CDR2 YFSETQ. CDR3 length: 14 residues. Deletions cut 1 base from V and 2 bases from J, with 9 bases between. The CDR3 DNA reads TGCGCCAGCAGCTTGCGGGCAGAAAACACTGAAGCTTTCTTT. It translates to CASSLRAENTEAFF.

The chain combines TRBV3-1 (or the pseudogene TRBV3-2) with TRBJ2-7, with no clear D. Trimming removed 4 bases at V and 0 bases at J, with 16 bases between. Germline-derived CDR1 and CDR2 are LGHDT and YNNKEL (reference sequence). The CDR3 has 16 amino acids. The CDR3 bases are TGTGCCAGCAGCCTACCGGACGGCCTTGACTCCTACGAGCAGTACTTC. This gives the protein CASSLPDGLDSYEQYF.

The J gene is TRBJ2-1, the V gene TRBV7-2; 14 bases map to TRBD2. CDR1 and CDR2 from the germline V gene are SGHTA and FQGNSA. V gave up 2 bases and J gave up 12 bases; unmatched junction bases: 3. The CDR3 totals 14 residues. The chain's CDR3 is CASSLPGTSGGQFF. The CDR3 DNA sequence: TGTGCCAGCAGCTTACCGGGGACTAGCGGGGGGCAGTTCTTC.